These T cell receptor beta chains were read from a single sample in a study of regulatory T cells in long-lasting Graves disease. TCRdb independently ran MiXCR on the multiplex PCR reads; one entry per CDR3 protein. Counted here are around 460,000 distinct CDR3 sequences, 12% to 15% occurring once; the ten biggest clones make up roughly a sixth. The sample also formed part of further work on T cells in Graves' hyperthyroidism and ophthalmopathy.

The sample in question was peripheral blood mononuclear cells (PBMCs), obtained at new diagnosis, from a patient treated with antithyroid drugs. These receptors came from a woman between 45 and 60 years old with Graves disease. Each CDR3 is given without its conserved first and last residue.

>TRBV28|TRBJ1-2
ASPPRGTTPGEGYT
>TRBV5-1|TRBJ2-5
VSSSDRGAQETQY
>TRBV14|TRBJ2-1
ASSQDLRASGAYNEQF
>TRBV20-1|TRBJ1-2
SARARQGYGYT
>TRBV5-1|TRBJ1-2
ASSRTGDNYGYT
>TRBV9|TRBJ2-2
ASSVGREKANTGELF
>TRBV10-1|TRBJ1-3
ASSDRTGSTIY
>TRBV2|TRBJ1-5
ASREDGQGHNQPQH
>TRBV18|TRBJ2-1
ASSLQGITYNEQF
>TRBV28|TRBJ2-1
ASSSYDTPSYNEQF
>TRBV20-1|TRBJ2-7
SAPAGTSGSRHEQY
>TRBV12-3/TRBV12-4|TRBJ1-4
ASKRRGNNEKLF
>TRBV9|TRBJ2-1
ASSGGGLAYNEQF
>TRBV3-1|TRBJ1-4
ASSQRGGNEKLF
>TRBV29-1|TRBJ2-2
SVEEGTSGRSSTGELF
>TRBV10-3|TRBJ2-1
AISEEGLALNEQF
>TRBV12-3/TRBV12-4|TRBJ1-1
ASSSDRDERTEAF
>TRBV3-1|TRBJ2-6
ASSQEYSGANVLT